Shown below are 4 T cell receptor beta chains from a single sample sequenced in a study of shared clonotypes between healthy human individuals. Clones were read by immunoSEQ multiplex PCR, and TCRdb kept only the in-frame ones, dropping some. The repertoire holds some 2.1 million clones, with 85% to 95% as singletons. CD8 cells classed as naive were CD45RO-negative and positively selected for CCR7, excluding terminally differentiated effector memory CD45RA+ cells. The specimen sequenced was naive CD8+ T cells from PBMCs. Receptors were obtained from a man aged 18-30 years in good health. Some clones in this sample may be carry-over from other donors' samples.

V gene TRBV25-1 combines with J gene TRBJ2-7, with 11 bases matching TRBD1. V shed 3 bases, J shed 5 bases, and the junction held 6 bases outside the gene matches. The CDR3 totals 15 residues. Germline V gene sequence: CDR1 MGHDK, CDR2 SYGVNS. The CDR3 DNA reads TGTGCCAGCAGTGAGGGACAGGGGGTATTCCACGAGCAGTACTTC. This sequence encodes CASSEGQGVFHEQYF.

The CDR3 is CASSVDLGASYEQYF. CDR3 DNA sequence: TGTGCCAGCAGCGTAGATTTGGGAGCTAGCTACGAGCAGTACTTC. The chain links TRBV9 to TRBJ2-7; weak D call: TRBD2 (5 bases). The V gene's germline CDR1 is SGDLS and CDR2 YYNGEE. V gave up 0 bases and J gave up 3 bases, with 13 bases separating them. The length of the CDR3 is 15 residues.

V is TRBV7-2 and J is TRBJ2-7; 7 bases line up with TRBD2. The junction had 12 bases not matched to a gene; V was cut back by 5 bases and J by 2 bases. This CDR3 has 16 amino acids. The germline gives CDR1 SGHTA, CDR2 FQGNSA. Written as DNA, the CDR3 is TGTGCCAGCAGCCTCCATCGGGGGAGGGGCACCTACGAGCAGTACTTC. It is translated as CASSLHRGRGTYEQYF.

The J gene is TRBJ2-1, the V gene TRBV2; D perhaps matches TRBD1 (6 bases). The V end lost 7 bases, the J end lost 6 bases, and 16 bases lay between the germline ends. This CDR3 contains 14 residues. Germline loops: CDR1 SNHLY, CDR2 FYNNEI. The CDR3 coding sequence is TGTGCCAGCATGTACGGAACAGGGTCCAATGAGCAGTTCTTC. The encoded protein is CASMYGTGSNEQFF.